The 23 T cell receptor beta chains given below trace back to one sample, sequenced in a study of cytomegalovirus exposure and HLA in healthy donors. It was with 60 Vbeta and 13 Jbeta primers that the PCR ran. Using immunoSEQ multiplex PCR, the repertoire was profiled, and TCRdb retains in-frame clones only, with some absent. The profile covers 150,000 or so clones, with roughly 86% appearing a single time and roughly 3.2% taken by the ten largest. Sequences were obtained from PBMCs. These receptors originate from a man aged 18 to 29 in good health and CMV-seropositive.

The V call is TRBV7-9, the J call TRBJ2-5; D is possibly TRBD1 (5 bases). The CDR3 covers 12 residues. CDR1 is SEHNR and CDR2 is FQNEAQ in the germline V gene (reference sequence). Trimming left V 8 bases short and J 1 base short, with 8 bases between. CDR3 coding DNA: TGTGCCAGCCAGACAGTCCAAGAGACCCAGTACTTC. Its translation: CASQTVQETQYF.

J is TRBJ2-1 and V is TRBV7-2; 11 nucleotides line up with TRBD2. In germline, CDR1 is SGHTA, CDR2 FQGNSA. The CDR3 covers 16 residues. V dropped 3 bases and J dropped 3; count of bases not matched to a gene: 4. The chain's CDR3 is CASSLASGRNYNEQFF. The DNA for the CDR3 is TGTGCCAGCAGCTTGGCTAGCGGGAGGAACTACAATGAGCAGTTCTTC.

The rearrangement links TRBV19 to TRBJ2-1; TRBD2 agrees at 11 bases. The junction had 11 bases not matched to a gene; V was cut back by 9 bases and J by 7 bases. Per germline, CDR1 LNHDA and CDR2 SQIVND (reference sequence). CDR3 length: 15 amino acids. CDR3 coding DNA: TGTGCCAGCAACCCCGGACTAGCGGGCAAGAATGAGCAGTTCTTC. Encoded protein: CASNPGLAGKNEQFF.

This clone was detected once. This chain's CDR3 is CASRGQGAGGYTF. CDR3 coding DNA: TGTGCCAGCAGGGGACAGGGGGCAGGAGGCTACACCTTC. This chain uses TRBV5-6 with TRBJ1-2, with 12 positions matching TRBD1. This CDR3 comprises 13 residues. The V and J ends lost 5 bases and 8 bases, in that order; junction bases with no gene match: 4. The germline V gene encodes CDR1 SGHDT and CDR2 YYEEEE.

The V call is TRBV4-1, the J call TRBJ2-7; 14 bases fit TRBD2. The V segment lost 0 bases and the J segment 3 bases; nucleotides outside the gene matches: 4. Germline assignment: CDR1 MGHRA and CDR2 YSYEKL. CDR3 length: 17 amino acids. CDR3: CASSQEGGLAGVYEQYF. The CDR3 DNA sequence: TGCGCCAGCAGCCAAGAAGGGGGACTAGCGGGAGTCTACGAGCAGTACTTC.

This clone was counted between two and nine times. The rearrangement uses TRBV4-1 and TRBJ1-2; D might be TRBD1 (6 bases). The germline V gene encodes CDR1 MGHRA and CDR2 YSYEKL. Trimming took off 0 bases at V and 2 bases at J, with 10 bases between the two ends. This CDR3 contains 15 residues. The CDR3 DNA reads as TGCGCCAGCAGCCAAGATTGGGGGCAAAACTATGGCTACACCTTC. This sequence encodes CASSQDWGQNYGYTF.

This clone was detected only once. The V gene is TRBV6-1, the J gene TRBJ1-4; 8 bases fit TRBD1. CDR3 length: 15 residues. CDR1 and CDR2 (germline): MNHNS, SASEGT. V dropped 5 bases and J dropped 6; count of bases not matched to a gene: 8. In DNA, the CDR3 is TGTGCCAGCAGTTCGCGGACAGGGTGGGATGAAAAACTGTTTTTT. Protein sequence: CASSSRTGWDEKLFF.

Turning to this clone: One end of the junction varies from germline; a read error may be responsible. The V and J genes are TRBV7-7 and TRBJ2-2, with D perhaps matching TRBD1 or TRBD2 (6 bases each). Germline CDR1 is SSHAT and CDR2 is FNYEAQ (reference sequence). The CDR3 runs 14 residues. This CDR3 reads CASSLGGGTGELFF. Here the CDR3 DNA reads TGTGCTAGCAGCTTAGGAGGGGGCACCGGGGAGCTGTTTTTT.

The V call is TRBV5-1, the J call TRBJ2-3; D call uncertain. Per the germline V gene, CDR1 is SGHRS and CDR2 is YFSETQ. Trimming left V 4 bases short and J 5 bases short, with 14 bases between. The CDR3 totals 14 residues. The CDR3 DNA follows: TGCGCCAGCAGCCTGAGCCATGTCGTAGATACGCAGTATTTT. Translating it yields CASSLSHVVDTQYF.

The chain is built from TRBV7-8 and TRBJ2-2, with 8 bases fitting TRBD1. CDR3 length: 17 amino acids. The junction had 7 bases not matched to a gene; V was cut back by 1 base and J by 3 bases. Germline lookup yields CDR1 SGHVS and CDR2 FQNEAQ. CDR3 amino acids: CASSLGRDRRDTGELFF. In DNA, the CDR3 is TGTGCCAGCAGCTTAGGGAGGGACAGGCGGGACACCGGGGAGCTGTTTTTT.

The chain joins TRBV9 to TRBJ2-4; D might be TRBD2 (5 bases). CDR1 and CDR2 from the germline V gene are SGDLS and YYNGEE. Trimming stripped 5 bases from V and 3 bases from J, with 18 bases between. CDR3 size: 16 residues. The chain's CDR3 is CASSSQLGPHKNIQYF. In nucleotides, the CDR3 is TGTGCCAGCAGTTCCCAACTAGGCCCGCACAAAAACATTCAGTACTTC.

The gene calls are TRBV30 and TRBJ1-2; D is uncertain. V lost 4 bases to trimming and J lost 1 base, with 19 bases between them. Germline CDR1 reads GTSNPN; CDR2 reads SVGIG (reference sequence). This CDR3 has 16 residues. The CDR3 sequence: CAWTPRGTAFNYGYTF. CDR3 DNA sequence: TGTGCCTGGACCCCCCGTGGAACAGCCTTTAACTATGGCTACACCTTC.

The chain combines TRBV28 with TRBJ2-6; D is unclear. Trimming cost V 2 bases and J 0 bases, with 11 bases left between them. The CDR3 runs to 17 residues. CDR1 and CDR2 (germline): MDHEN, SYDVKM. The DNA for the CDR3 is TGTGCCAGCAGTTTAATAGTACAGCCCTCTGGGGCCAACGTCCTGACTTTC. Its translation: CASSLIVQPSGANVLTF.

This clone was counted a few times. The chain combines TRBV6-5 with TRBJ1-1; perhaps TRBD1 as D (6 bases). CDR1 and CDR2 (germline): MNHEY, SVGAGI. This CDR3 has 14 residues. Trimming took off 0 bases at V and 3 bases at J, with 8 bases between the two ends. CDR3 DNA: TGTGCCAGCAGTTACTCCAGGGGTTACACTGAAGCTTTCTTT. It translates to CASSYSRGYTEAFF.

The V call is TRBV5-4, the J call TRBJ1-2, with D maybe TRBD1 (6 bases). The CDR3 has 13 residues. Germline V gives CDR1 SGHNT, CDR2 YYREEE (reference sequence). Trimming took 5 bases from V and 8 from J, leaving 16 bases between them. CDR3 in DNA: TGTGCCAGCAGTTCGGACAGAATAATAGGCTACACCTTC. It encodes CASSSDRIIGYTF.

DNA of the CDR3: TGTGCCAGCAGCCCTAGCGGGAGTCAGCTATACAATGAGCAGTTCTTC. Protein sequence: CASSPSGSQLYNEQFF. The rearrangement uses TRBV5-4 and TRBJ2-1; 10 nucleotides agree with TRBD2. CDR3 length equals 16 residues. Germline V gives CDR1 SGHNT, CDR2 YYREEE (reference sequence). J lost 4 bases, V lost 4 bases, and 8 bases had no gene match.

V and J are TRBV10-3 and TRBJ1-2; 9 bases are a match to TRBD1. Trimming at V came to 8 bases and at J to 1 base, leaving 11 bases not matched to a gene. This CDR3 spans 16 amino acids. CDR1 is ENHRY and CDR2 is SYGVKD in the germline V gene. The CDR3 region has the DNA TGTGCCATCGGGACCTCGGGACAGGGAAGTAACTATGGCTACACCTTC. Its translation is CAIGTSGQGSNYGYTF.

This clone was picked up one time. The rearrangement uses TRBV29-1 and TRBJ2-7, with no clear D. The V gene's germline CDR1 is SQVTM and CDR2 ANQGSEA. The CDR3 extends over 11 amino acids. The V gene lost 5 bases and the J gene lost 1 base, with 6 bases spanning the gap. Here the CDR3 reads CSVQRSYEQYF. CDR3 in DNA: TGCAGCGTTCAACGGTCCTACGAGCAGTACTTC.

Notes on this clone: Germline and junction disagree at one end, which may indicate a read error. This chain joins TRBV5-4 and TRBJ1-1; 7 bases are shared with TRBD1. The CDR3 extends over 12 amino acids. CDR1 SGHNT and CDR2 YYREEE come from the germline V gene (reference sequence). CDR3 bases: TGTGCCTGCAGACAGGGGAACACTGAAGCTTTCTTT. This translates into CACRQGNTEAFF. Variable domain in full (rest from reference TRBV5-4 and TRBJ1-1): ETGVTQSPTHLIKTRGQQVTLRCSSQSGHNTVSWYQQALGQGPQFIFQYYREEENGRGNFPPRFSGLQFPNYSSELNVNALELDDSALYLCACRQGNTEAFFGQGTRLTVV.

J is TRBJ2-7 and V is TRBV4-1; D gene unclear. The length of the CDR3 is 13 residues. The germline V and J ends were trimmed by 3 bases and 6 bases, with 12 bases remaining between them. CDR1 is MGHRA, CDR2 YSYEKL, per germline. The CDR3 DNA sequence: TGCGCCAGCAGCCACCCTGCTGGGCGCGAGCAGTACTTC. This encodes CASSHPAGREQYF.

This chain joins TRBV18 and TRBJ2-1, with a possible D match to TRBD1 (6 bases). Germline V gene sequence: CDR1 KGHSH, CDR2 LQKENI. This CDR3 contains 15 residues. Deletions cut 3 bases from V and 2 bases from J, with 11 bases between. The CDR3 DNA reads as TGTGCCAGCTCACCGCCCAGGGGACCCTACAATGAGCAGTTCTTC. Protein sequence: CASSPPRGPYNEQFF.

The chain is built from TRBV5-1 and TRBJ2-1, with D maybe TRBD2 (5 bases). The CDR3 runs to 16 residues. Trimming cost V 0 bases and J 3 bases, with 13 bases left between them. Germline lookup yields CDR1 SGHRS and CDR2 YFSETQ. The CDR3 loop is CASSLDGNSVYNEQFF. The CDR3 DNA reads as TGCGCCAGCAGCTTGGACGGGAACTCGGTCTACAATGAGCAGTTCTTC.

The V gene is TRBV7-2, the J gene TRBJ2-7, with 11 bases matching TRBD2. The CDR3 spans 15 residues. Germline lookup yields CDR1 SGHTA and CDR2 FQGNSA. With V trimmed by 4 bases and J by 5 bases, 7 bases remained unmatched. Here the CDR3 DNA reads TGTGCCAGCAGCTCAACTAGCGGGAGAAGCAACGAGCAGTACTTC. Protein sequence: CASSSTSGRSNEQYF.